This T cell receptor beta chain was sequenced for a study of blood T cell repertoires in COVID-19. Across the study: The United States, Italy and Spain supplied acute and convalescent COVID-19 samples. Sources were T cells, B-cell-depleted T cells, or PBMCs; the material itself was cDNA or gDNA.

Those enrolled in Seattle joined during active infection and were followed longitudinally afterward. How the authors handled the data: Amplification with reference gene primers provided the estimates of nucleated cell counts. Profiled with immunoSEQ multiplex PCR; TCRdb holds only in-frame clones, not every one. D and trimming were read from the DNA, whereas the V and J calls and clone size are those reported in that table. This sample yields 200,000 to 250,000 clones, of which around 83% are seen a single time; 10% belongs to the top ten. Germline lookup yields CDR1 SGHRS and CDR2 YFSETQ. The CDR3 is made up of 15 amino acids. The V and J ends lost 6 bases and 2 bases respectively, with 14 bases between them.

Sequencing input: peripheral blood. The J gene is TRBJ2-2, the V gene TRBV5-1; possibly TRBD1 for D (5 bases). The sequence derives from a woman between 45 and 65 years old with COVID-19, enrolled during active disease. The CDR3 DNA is TGCGCCAGCACGTATCTCCAGGGTAACACCGGGGAGCTGTTTTTT. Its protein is CASTYLQGNTGELFF. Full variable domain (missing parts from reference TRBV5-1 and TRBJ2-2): KAGVTQTPRYLIKTRGQQVTLSCSPISGHRSVSWYQQTPGQGLQFLFEYFSETQRNKGNFPGRFSGRQFSNSRSEMNVSTLELGDSALYLCASTYLQGNTGELFFGEGSRLTVL.